What follows are 29 T cell receptor beta chains derived from one specimen sequenced in a study of Ad26.COV2.S vaccination and SARS-CoV-2 variants. Assay used: immunoSEQ multiplex PCR; TCRdb lists only in-frame clones, some missing. The table shows approximately 400,000 clones, with around 83% occurring only once. The treatment denotes: roughly 18 received Ad26.COV2.S at low or high dose, single or two shots; roughly 5 received placebo; per-sample allocation not given. Sampling was done on day 63 after the first vaccine or placebo injection. The sequencing here drew on peripheral blood, taken in a trial of Ad26.COV2.S vaccine versus placebo. The source is a person between 18 and 65 years old who received the Ad26.COV2.S COVID-19 vaccine or a placebo.

The V and J genes are TRBV6-5 and TRBJ1-4; 10 bases fit TRBD1. J gave up 4 bases and V 6 bases, and 5 bases lay outside the gene matches. CDR3 length: 15 residues. Germline CDR1 reads MNHEY; CDR2 reads SVGAGI. CDR3 bases: TGTGCCAGCAGGGAGGGGACAGGGGTTAATGAAAAACTGTTTTTT. Its protein product is CASREGTGVNEKLFF.

This clone was recorded a few times. This chain uses TRBV7-9 with TRBJ2-2; 7 bases line up with TRBD2. CDR3 length: 15 amino acids. Germline assignment: CDR1 SEHNR and CDR2 FQNEAQ (reference sequence). V lost 5 bases, J lost 4 bases, and 7 bases stayed unmatched. This CDR3 reads CASSPGLLGTGELFF. DNA for the CDR3: TGTGCCAGCAGCCCGGGACTATTGGGCACCGGGGAGCTGTTTTTT.

V gene TRBV7-9 combines with J gene TRBJ1-1, with D tentatively TRBD1 (6 bases). The germline V gene encodes CDR1 SEHNR and CDR2 FQNEAQ (reference sequence). This CDR3 contains 14 residues. Trimming took 6 bases from V and 3 from J, leaving 14 bases between them. CDR3 DNA: TGTGCCAGCAGATTGCAAACAGGGTACACTGAAGCTTTCTTT. Its protein product is CASRLQTGYTEAFF.

This chain links TRBV7-9 with TRBJ1-4; D might be TRBD1 (5 bases). The CDR3 has 15 amino acids. Germline assignment: CDR1 SEHNR and CDR2 FQNEAQ (reference sequence). Trimming pared 5 bases from V and 6 bases from J, leaving 16 bases between. The CDR3 reads CASSLFQGVDEKLFF. CDR3 DNA: TGTGCCAGCAGCCTATTTCAGGGAGTGGATGAAAAACTGTTTTTT. Using reference TRBV7-9 and TRBJ1-4 for the parts outside the CDR3, the full variable domain is DTGVSQNPRHKITKRGQNVTFRCDPISEHNRLYWYRQTLGQGPEFLTYFQNEAQLEKSRLLSDRFSAERPKGSFSTLEIQRTEQGDSAMYLCASSLFQGVDEKLFFGSGTQLSVL.

This clone was picked up a small number of times. The gene calls are TRBV7-9 and TRBJ2-2; D ambiguous. Trimming removed 7 bases from V and 1 base from J, with 7 bases in between. Germline assignment: CDR1 SEHNR and CDR2 FQNEAQ (reference sequence). This CDR3 is 13 amino acids long. The CDR3 DNA is TGTGCCAGCATCCCCGGGAACACCGGGGAGCTGTTTTTT. Residues: CASIPGNTGELFF.

This chain uses TRBV12-5 with TRBJ2-1; TRBD2 matches at 11 bases. This CDR3 is built from 15 residues. Germline V CDR1 and CDR2: LGHNT, FRNRAP. Trimming cost V 7 bases and J 5 bases; bases outside gene matches: 7. CDR3 coding DNA: TGTGCTAGTGCCTTAGCGGGGGGGCCCCACAATGAGCAGTTCTTC. Its translation: CASALAGGPHNEQFF.

V usage is TRBV28 and J usage is TRBJ1-5; 9 positions match TRBD1. This CDR3 comprises 15 residues. The V and J ends lost 6 bases and 6 bases, in that order; junction bases with no gene match: 9. The germline V gene has CDR1 MDHEN and CDR2 SYDVKM. CDR3 residues: CASRYRDRVFQPQHF. The CDR3 DNA is TGTGCCAGCAGGTACCGGGACAGGGTGTTTCAGCCCCAGCATTTT.

V and J are TRBV27 and TRBJ2-2; no clear D gene. Trimming left V 6 bases short and J 2 bases short, with 10 bases between. The CDR3 is 14 residues long. Germline CDR1 and CDR2: MNHEY and SMNVEV (reference sequence). The CDR3: CASSETPNTGELFF. DNA of the CDR3: TGTGCCAGCAGCGAGACTCCTAACACCGGGGAGCTGTTTTTT.

This clone was counted a single time. This chain joins TRBV30 and TRBJ1-6; the match to TRBD1 covers 8 bases. Per the germline V gene, CDR1 is GTSNPN and CDR2 is SVGIG (reference sequence). The V gene end was trimmed by 3 bases and the J gene end by 0 bases; junction bases not matched to a gene: 16. This CDR3 region has 20 residues. The CDR3 is CAWSPTGGRRFSSYNSPLHF. CDR3 coding DNA: TGTGCCTGGAGCCCTACAGGGGGGCGGCGGTTTAGCTCCTATAATTCACCCCTCCACTTT.

This clone appeared a few times. The chain combines TRBV5-1 with TRBJ1-2; D might be TRBD1 (5 bases). V lost 3 bases and J 0 bases, leaving 9 bases between the germline ends. Germline loops: CDR1 SGHRS, CDR2 YFSETQ. CDR3 length equals 14 residues. As DNA, the CDR3 is TGCGCCAGCAGCTACACGACAGCTAACTATGGCTACACCTTC. Translation: CASSYTTANYGYTF.

The V call is TRBV27, the J call TRBJ2-7; D might be TRBD2 (6 bases). CDR3 length: 13 amino acids. Deletions cut 7 bases from V and 5 bases from J, with 15 bases between. Germline CDR1 reads MNHEY; CDR2 reads SMNVEV (reference sequence). The CDR3 DNA reads as TGTGCCAGCAACTTTGGGGGAGGCGACGAGCAGTACTTC. Its protein product is CASNFGGGDEQYF.

This chain joins TRBV27 and TRBJ2-3; no clear D. Germline V gives CDR1 MNHEY, CDR2 SMNVEV (reference sequence). This CDR3 spans 14 amino acids. Trimming took off 5 bases at V and 2 bases at J, with 11 bases between the two ends. CDR3 protein: CASSRPGNTDTQYF. The CDR3 DNA follows: TGTGCCAGCAGTCGGCCCGGAAACACAGATACGCAGTATTTT.

The J gene is TRBJ2-5, the V gene TRBV7-6, with D possibly being TRBD1 or TRBD2 (6 bases each). CDR1 SGHVS and CDR2 FNYEAQ come from the germline V gene. The CDR3 totals 14 residues. Trimming took off 0 bases at V and 5 bases at J, with 10 bases between the two ends. Here the CDR3 reads CASSLAGGRETQYF. For the CDR3, the DNA is TGTGCCAGCAGCTTAGCGGGGGGCCGCGAGACCCAGTACTTC.

CDR3 nucleotides: TGCGCCAGCAGCTTGGGAGGCAGCGGGGGATACACAGATACGCAGTATTTT. Translating gives CASSLGGSGGYTDTQYF. The chain uses TRBV5-1 and TRBJ2-3; 8 bases line up with TRBD2. Germline-derived CDR1 and CDR2 are SGHRS and YFSETQ. The CDR3 loop spans 17 amino acids. V was pared by 0 bases and J by 2 bases, with 8 bases of the junction left unmatched.

This chain links TRBV28 with TRBJ1-1, with D hard to call. Deletions cut 2 bases from V and 0 bases from J, with 4 bases between. The CDR3 length is 13 residues. Looked up from germline, CDR1 is MDHEN and CDR2 is SYDVKM. The CDR3 DNA is TGTGCCAGCAGTTTAAATCTGAACACTGAAGCTTTCTTT. It encodes CASSLNLNTEAFF. The whole variable domain, remainder taken from reference TRBV28 and TRBJ1-1, is DVKVTQSSRYLVKRTGEKVFLECVQDMDHENMFWYRQDPGLGLRLIYFSYDVKMKEKGDIPEGYSVSREKKERFSLILESASTNQTSMYLCASSLNLNTEAFFGQGTRLTVV.

This clone was observed a single time. The chain uses TRBV28 and TRBJ2-5; 7 positions agree with TRBD2. The V gene's germline CDR1 is MDHEN and CDR2 SYDVKM. The CDR3 totals 15 residues. V shed 5 bases, J shed 1 base, and the junction held 7 bases outside the gene matches. CDR3 bases: TGTGCCAGCAGTCCCCTCGGGACTATCCAAGAGACCCAGTACTTC. Protein sequence: CASSPLGTIQETQYF.

The chain carries TRBV5-1 and TRBJ2-3; D is possibly TRBD2 (5 bases). This CDR3 region has 14 residues. The V end lost 3 bases, the J end lost 3 bases, and 11 bases lay between the germline ends. Germline CDR1 SGHRS, CDR2 YFSETQ. DNA of the CDR3: TGCGCCAGCAGCTCGGACTTCGAGACAGATACGCAGTATTTT. Translating gives CASSSDFETDTQYF.

The chain employs TRBV11-2 and TRBJ2-1; 7 bases agree with TRBD2. The germline V gene has CDR1 SGHAT and CDR2 FQNNGV. V lost 5 bases, J lost 9 bases, and 13 bases stayed unmatched. The CDR3 is 15 residues long. The CDR3 here is CASSRTPGLVGEQFF. In nucleotides, the CDR3 is TGTGCCAGCAGCCGAACACCCGGACTAGTAGGTGAGCAGTTCTTC. Drawing the rest from reference TRBV11-2 and TRBJ2-1, the complete variable domain is EAGVAQSPRYKIIEKRQSVAFWCNPISGHATLYWYQQILGQGPKLLIQFQNNGVVDDSQLPKDRFSAERLKGVDSTLKIQPAKLEDSAVYLCASSRTPGLVGEQFFGPGTRLTVL.

The chain has TRBV28 and TRBJ2-7, with 8 bases fitting TRBD2. The CDR3 loop spans 14 amino acids. Trimming removed 6 bases from V and 4 bases from J; junction bases left unmatched: 8. Germline loops: CDR1 MDHEN, CDR2 SYDVKM. The CDR3, as DNA: TGTGCCAGCAGCCGCCAGGGGACTAGTTACGAGCAGTACTTC. It codes for CASSRQGTSYEQYF.

J is TRBJ2-3 and V is TRBV28; D is unclear. This CDR3 contains 14 residues. V lost 2 bases and J 2 bases, leaving 8 bases between the germline ends. Germline V lookup: CDR1 MDHEN, CDR2 SYDVKM. CDR3 nucleotide sequence: TGTGCCAGCAGTTTAGAAGGTCCCACAGATACGCAGTATTTT. The encoded protein is CASSLEGPTDTQYF.

The table lists this clone with a count of one. V usage is TRBV19 and J usage is TRBJ2-4; TRBD2 matches at 9 bases. V gave up 6 bases and J gave up 7 bases; unmatched junction bases: 7. Germline V CDR1 and CDR2: LNHDA, SQIVND (reference sequence). The CDR3 has 14 amino acids. CDR3 nucleotide sequence: TGTGCCAGTAGGGGCCGGCTAGCGGGGAACATTCAGTACTTC. The encoded protein is CASRGRLAGNIQYF.

The rearrangement joins TRBV7-2 to TRBJ2-5; tentative D call: TRBD2 (5 bases). The CDR3 is 13 amino acids. With 1 base removed from V and 11 bases from J, the gap between germline ends came to 14 bases. Germline V CDR1 and CDR2: SGHTA, FQGNSA. The CDR3 sequence: CASSLEIRLSQYF. Here the CDR3 DNA reads TGTGCCAGCAGCTTAGAAATTCGACTAAGTCAGTACTTC.

The chain joins TRBV7-2 to TRBJ2-1; TRBD2 might be the D (6 bases). Trimming pared 1 base from V and 10 bases from J, leaving 23 bases between. The V gene's germline CDR1 is SGHTA and CDR2 FQGNSA. The CDR3 length is 17 residues. CDR3 amino acids: CASSLGSRVGLATEQFF. The CDR3 region has the DNA TGTGCCAGCAGCTTAGGTAGTAGGGTAGGGCTAGCGACCGAGCAGTTCTTC.

This chain uses TRBV5-1 with TRBJ2-3, with 8 positions matching TRBD1. Germline lookup yields CDR1 SGHRS and CDR2 YFSETQ. The CDR3 contains 17 residues. V shed 2 bases and J 1 base; nucleotides not matched to a gene: 9. The CDR3, as DNA: TGCGCCAGCAGCTTAGGACAGGGAAAAATCCGCACAGATACGCAGTATTTT. It specifies CASSLGQGKIRTDTQYF.

The chain employs TRBV27 and TRBJ2-7; D gene ambiguous. V was shortened by 3 bases and J by 2 bases, with 8 bases between the two germline ends. This CDR3 region has 13 residues. CDR1 is MNHEY, CDR2 SMNVEV, per germline (reference sequence). CDR3 sequence: CASSFSGAYEQYF. Written as DNA, the CDR3 is TGTGCCAGCAGTTTTTCCGGTGCCTACGAGCAGTACTTC.

The chain recombines TRBV5-4 with TRBJ2-7; D is unresolved. Trimming removed 4 bases from V and 11 bases from J, with 19 bases in between. The CDR3 runs to 13 residues. CDR1 and CDR2 from the germline V gene are SGHNT and YYREEE (reference sequence). The CDR3 loop is CASSIRLAPREYF. In nucleotides, the CDR3 is TGTGCCAGCAGCATACGACTTGCCCCTCGAGAGTACTTC.

This rearrangement joins TRBV30 to TRBJ1-6; perhaps TRBD1 as D (5 bases). The CDR3 is 17 residues long. In germline, CDR1 is GTSNPN, CDR2 SVGIG (reference sequence). V lost 3 bases to trimming and J lost 0 bases, with 15 bases between them. The CDR3 sequence: CAWSGGEGTSYNSPLHF. The CDR3 DNA reads as TGTGCCTGGAGCGGGGGGGAGGGGACCTCCTATAATTCACCCCTCCACTTT.

The count of this clone is one. The chain combines TRBV5-4 with TRBJ2-4, with 13 bases aligning to TRBD2. The CDR3 extends over 16 amino acids. The ends lost 2 bases at V and 7 bases at J; junction bases unmatched: 6. Germline-derived CDR1 and CDR2 are SGHNT and YYREEE (reference sequence). CDR3 loop: CASSLLAGGPGNIQYF. The DNA of the CDR3 is TGTGCCAGCAGCTTACTAGCGGGAGGGCCGGGGAACATTCAGTACTTC.

The V gene is TRBV18, the J gene TRBJ2-3; the D is unclear. Germline CDR1 reads KGHSH; CDR2 reads LQKENI. V gave up 6 bases and J gave up 4 bases, with 14 bases separating them. CDR3 length: 14 residues. CDR3 sequence: CASSPGMPADTQYF. The CDR3 DNA sequence: TGTGCCAGCTCCCCTGGGATGCCGGCAGATACGCAGTATTTT.